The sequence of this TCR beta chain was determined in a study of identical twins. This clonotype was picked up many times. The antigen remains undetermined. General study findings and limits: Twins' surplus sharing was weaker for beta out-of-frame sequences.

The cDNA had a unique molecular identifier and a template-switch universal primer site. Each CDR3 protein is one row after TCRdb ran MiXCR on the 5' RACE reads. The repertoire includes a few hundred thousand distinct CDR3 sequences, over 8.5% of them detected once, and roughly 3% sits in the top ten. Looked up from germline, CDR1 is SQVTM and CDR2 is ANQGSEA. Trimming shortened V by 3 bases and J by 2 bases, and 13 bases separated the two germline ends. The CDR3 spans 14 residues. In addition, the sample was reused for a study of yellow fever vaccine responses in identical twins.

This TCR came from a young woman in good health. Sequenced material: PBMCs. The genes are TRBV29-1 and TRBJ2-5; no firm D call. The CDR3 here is CSVDIRAVQETQYF. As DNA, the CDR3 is TGCAGCGTTGATATTAGGGCAGTACAAGAGACCCAGTACTTC.